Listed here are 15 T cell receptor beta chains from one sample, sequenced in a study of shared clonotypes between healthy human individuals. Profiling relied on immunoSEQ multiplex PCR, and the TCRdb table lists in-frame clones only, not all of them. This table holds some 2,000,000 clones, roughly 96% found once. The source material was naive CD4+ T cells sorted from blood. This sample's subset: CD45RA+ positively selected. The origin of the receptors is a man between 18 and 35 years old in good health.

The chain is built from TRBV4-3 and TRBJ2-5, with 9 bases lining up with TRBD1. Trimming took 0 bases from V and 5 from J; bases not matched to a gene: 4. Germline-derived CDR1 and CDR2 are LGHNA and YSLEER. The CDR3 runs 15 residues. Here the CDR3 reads CASSQDNRGRETQYF. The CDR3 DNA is TGCGCCAGCAGCCAAGATAACAGGGGGCGCGAGACCCAGTACTTC.

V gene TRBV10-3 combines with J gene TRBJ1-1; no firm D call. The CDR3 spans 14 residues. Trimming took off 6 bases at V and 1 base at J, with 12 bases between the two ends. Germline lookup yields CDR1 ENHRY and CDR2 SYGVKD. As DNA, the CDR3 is TGTGCCATCAGCGCAGGACCAAGGAACACTGAAGCTTTCTTT. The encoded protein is CAISAGPRNTEAFF.

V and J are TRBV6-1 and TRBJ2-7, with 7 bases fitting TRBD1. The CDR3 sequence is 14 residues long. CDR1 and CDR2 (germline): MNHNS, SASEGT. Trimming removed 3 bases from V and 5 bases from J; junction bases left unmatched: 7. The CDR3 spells CASSEVVGGNEQYF. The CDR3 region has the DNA TGTGCCAGCAGTGAGGTTGTAGGGGGCAACGAGCAGTACTTC.

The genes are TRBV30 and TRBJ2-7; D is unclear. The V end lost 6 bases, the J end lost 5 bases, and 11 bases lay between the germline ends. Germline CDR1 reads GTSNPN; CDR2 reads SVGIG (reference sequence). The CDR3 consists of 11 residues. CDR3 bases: TGTGCCTGCAAGACGAGAGACGAGCAGTACTTC. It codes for CACKTRDEQYF.

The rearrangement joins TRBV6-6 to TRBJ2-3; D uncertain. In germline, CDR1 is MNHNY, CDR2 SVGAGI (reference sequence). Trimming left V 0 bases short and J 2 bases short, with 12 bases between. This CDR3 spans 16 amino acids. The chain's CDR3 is CASSYSKWAFTDTQYF. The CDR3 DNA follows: TGTGCCAGCAGTTACTCGAAATGGGCCTTCACAGATACGCAGTATTTT.

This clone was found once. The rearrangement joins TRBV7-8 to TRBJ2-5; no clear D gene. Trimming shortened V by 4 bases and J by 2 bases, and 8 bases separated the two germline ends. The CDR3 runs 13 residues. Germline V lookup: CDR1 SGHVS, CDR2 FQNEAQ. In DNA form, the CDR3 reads TGTGCCAGCAGCTCGTTAGCTCAAGAGACCCAGTACTTC. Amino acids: CASSSLAQETQYF.

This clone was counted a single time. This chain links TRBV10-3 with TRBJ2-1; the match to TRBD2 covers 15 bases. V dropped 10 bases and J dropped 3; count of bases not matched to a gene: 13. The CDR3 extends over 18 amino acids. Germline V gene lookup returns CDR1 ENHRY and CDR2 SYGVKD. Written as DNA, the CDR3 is TGTGCCACCCTAGCTGGACTAGCGGGAGGGCCGCGCTACAATGAGCAGTTCTTC. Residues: CATLAGLAGGPRYNEQFF.

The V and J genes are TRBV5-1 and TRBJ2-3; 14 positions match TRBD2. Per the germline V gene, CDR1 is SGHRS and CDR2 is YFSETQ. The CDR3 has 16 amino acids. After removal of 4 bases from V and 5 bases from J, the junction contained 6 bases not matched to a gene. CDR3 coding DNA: TGCGCCAGCAGCATCGGGACTAGCGGGAGAGGAGATACGCAGTATTTT. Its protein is CASSIGTSGRGDTQYF.

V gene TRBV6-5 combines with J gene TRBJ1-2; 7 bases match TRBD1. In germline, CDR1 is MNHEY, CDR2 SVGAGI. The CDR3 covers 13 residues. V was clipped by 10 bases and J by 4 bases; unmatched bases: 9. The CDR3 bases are TGTGCCATCCGGAAGGGGGCTGGCTATGGCTACACCTTC. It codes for CAIRKGAGYGYTF.

CDR3 bases: TGTGCCACTCACGGCGGGGTAGAAAACGAGCAGTACTTC. The encoded protein is CATHGGVENEQYF. This chain connects TRBV10-3 to TRBJ2-7; TRBD2 might be the D (6 bases). This CDR3 region has 13 residues. Germline-derived CDR1 and CDR2 are ENHRY and SYGVKD. The V and J ends lost 10 bases and 5 bases respectively, with 18 bases between them.

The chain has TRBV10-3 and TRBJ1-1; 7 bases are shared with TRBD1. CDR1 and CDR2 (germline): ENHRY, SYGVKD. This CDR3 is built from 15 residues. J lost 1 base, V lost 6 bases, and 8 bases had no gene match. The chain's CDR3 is CAIRDGQAPNTEAFF. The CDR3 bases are TGTGCCATCAGGGACGGACAGGCCCCGAACACTGAAGCTTTCTTT.

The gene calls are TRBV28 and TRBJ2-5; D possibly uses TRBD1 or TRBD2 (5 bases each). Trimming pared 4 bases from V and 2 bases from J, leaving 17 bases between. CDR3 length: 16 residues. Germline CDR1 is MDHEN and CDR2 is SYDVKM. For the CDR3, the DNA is TGTGCCAGCAGTTCACTTCAGAGGGGTTTTCAAGAGACCCAGTACTTC. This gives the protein CASSSLQRGFQETQYF.

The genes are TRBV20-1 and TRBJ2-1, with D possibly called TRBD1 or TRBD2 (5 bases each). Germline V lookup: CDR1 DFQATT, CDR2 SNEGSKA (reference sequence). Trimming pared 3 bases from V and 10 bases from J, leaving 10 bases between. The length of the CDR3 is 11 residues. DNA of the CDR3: TGCAGTGCTAGTTCGTGGGACGAGCAGTTCTTC. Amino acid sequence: CSASSWDEQFF.

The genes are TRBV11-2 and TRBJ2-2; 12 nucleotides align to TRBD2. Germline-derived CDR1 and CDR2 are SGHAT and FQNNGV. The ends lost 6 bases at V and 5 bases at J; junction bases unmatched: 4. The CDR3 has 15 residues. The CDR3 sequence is CASRSGLAGTGELFF. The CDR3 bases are TGTGCCAGCAGATCCGGACTAGCGGGGACCGGGGAGCTGTTTTTT.

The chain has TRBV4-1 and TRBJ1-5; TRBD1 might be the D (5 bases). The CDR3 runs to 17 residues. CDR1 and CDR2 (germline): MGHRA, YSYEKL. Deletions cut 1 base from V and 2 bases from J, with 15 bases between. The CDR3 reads CASSQVPPVGGNQPQHF. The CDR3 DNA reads TGCGCCAGCAGCCAAGTCCCGCCGGTAGGGGGCAATCAGCCCCAGCATTTT.